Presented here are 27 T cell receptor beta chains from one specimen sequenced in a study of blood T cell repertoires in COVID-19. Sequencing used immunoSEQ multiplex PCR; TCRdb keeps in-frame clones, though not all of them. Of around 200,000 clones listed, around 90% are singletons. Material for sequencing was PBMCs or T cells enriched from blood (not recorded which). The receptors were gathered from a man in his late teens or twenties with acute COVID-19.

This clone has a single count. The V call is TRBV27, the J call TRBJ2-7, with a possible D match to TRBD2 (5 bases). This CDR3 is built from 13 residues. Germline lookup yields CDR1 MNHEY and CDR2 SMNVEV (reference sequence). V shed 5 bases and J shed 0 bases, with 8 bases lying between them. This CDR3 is CASSRGSSYEQYF. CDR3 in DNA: TGTGCCAGCAGTCGAGGGTCCTCCTACGAGCAGTACTTC.

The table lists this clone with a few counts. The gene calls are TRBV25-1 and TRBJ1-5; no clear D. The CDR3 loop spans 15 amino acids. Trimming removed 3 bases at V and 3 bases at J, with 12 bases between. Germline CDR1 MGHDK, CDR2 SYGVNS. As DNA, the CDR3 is TGTGCCAGCAGTGATCATGAGGGAGACAATCAGCCCCAGCATTTT. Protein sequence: CASSDHEGDNQPQHF.

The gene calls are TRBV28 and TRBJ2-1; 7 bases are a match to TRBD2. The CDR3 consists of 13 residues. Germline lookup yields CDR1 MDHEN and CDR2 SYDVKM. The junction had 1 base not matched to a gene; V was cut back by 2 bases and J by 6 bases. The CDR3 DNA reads TGTGCCAGCAGTTTACCGGGGGGCAATGAGCAGTTCTTC. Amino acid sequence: CASSLPGGNEQFF.

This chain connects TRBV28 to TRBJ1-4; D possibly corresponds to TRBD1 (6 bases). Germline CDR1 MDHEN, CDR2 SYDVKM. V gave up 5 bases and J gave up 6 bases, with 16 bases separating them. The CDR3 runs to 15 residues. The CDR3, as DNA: TGTGCCAGCAGTAGCCCGGCAGGGGCGGATGAAAAACTGTTTTTT. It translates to CASSSPAGADEKLFF.

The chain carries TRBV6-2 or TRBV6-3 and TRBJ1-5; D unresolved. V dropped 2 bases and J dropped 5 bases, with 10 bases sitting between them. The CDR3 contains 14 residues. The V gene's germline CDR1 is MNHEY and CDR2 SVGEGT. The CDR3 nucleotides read TGTGCCAGCAGTTACCGAGGGTACTATCAGCCCCAGCATTTT. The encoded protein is CASSYRGYYQPQHF.

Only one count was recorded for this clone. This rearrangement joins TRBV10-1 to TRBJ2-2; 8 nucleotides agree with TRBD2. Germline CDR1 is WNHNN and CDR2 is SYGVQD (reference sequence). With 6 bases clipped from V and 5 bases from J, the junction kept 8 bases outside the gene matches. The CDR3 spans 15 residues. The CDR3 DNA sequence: TGCGCCAGCAGCGACGGCCTAGCGGGTACCGGGGAGCTGTTTTTT. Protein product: CASSDGLAGTGELFF.

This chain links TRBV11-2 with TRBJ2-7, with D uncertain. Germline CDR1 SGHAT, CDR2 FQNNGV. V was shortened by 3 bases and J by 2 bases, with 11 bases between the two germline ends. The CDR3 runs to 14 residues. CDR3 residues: CASSFETYAYEQYF. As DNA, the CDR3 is TGTGCCAGCAGCTTCGAGACTTACGCCTACGAGCAGTACTTC.

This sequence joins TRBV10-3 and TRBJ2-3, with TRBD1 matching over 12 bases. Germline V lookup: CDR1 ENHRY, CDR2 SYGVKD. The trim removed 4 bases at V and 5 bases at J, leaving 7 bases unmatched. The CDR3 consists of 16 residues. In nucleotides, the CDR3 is TGTGCCATCAGTGGTCCGGGACAGGGGGCTAAAGATACGCAGTATTTT. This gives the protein CAISGPGQGAKDTQYF.

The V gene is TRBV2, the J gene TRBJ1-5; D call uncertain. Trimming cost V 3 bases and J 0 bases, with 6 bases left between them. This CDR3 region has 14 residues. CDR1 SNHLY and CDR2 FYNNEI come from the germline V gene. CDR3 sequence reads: CASSDSNSNQPQHF. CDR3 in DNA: TGTGCCAGCAGTGACTCTAATAGCAATCAGCCCCAGCATTTT.

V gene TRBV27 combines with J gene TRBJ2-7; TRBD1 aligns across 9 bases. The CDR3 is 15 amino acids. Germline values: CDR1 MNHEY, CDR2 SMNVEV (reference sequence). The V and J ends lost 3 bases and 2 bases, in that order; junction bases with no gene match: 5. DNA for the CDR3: TGTGCCAGCAGTTTTCAGGACAGGGGCCCCTACGAGCAGTACTTC. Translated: CASSFQDRGPYEQYF.

The CDR3 reads CASGLGATNEKLFF. CDR3 sequence (DNA): TGTGCCAGCGGCCTGGGGGCGACGAATGAAAAACTGTTTTTT. The J gene is TRBJ1-4, the V gene TRBV28; possible D gene TRBD1, 6 bases. The CDR3 extends over 14 amino acids. Between the trimmed V and J ends, which lost 8 bases and 5 bases, there was a span of 15 bases. Germline loops: CDR1 MDHEN, CDR2 SYDVKM.

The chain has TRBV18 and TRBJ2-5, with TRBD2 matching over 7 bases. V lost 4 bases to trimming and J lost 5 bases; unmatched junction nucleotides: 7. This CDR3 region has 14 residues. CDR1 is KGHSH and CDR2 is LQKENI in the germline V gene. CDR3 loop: CASSLRDYGETQYF. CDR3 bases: TGTGCCAGCTCACTCCGGGACTACGGGGAGACCCAGTACTTC.

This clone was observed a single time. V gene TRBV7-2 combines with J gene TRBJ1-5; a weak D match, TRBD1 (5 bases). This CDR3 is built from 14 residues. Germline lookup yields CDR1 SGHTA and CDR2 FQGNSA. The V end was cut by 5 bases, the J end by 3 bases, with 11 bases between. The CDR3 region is CASSPDSNNQPQHF. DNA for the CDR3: TGTGCCAGCAGCCCCGACAGCAACAATCAGCCCCAGCATTTT.

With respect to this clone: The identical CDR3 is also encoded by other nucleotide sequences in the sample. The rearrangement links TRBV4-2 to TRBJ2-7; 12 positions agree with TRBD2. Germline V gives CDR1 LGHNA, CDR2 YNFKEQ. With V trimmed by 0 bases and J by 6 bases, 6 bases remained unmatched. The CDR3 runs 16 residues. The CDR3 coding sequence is TGTGCCAGCAGCCAAGAGACTAGCGGGAGATCTTTCGAGCAGTACTTC. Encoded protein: CASSQETSGRSFEQYF.

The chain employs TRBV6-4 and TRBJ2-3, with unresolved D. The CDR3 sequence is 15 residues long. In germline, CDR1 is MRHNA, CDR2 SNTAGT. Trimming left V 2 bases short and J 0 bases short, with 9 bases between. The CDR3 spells CASSDGLASTDTQYF. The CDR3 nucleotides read TGTGCCAGCAGTGACGGGTTAGCAAGCACAGATACGCAGTATTTT.

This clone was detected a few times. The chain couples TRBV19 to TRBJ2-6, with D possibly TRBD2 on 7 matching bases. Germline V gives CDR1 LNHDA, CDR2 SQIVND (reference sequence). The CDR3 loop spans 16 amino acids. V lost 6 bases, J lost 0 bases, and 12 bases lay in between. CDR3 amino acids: CASRGGDASGANVLTF. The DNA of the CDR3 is TGTGCCAGTAGAGGGGGGGACGCCTCTGGGGCCAACGTCCTGACTTTC.

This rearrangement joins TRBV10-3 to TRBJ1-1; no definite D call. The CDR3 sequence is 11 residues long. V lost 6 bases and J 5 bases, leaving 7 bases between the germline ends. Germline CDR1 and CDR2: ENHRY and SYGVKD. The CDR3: CAIRGQTEAFF. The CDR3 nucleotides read TGTGCCATCAGGGGCCAGACTGAAGCTTTCTTT.

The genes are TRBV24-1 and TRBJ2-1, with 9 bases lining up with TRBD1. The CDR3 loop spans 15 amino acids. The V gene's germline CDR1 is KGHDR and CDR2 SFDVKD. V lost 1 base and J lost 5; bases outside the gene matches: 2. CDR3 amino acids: CATSDLGTGNNEQFF. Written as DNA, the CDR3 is TGTGCCACCAGTGATTTAGGGACAGGGAACAATGAGCAGTTCTTC.

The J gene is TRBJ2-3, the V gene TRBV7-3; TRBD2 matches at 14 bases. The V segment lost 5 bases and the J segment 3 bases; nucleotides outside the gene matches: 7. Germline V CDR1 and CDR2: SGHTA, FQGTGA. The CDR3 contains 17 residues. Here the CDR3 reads CASSLTGTSGSTDTQYF. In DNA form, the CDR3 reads TGTGCCAGCAGCCTTACCGGGACTAGCGGGAGTACAGATACGCAGTATTTT.

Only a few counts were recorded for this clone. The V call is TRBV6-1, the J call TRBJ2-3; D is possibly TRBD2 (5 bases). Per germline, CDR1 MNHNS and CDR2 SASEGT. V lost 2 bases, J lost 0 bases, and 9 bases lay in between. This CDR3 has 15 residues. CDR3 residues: CASSEIPGSTDTQYF. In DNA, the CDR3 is TGTGCCAGCAGTGAAATCCCGGGGAGCACAGATACGCAGTATTTT.

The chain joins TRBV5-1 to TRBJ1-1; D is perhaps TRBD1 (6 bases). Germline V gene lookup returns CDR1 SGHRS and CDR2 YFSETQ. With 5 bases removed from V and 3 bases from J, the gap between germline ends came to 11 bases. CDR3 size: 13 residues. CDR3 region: CASSQGSDTEAFF. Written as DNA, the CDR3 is TGCGCCAGCAGTCAGGGGAGCGACACTGAAGCTTTCTTT.

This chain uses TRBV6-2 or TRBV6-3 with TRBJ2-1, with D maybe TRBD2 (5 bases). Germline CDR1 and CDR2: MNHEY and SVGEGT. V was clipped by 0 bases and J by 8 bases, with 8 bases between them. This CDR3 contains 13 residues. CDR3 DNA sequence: TGTGCCAGCAGTTACTCACTAGTTCATGAGCAGTTCTTC. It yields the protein CASSYSLVHEQFF.

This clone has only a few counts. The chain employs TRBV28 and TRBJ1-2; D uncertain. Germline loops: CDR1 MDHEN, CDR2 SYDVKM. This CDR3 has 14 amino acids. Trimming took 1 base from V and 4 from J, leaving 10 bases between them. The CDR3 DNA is TGTGCCAGCAGTTTATCCGGGATACTCTATGGCTACACCTTC. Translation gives CASSLSGILYGYTF.

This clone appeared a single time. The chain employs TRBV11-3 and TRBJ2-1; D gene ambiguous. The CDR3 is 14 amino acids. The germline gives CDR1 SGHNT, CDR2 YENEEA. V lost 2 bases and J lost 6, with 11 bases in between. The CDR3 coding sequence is TGTGCCAGCAGCTTACTTACGGTAGCCAATGAGCAGTTCTTC. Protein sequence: CASSLLTVANEQFF.

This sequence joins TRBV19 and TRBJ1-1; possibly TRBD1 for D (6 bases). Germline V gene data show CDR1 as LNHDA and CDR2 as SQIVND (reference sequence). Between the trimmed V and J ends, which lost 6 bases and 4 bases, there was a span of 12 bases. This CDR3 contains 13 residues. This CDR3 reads CASRGGGTTEAFF. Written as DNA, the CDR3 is TGTGCCAGTAGGGGAGGGGGGACCACTGAAGCTTTCTTT.

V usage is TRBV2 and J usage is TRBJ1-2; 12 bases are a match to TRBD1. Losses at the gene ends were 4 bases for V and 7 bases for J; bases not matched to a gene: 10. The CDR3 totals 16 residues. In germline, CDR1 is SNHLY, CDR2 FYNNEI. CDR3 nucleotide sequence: TGTGCCAGCAGTGGTGACACCGGGACAGGGGGCCTTGGCTACACCTTC. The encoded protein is CASSGDTGTGGLGYTF.

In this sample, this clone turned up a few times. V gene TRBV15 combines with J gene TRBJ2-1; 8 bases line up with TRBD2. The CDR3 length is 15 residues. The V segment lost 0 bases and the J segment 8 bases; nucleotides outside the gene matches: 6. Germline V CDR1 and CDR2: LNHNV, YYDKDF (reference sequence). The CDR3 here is CATSRDRGGRDEQFF. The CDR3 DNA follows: TGTGCCACCAGCAGAGATCGGGGGGGGCGGGATGAGCAGTTCTTC.